Below are 24 T cell receptor beta chains sequenced from a single sample in a study of spatial heterogeneity in lung cancer. Time point of the sample: sample taken at primary tumor resection. TCRdb reprocessed the 5' RACE reads via MiXCR and lists one record per CDR3 protein. The profile covers approximately 11,000 distinct CDR3 sequences, with roughly 5% appearing a single time and 9.5% to 15% taken by the ten largest. Antigens for these TCRs are unknown. Findings of the study overall: Counts that tracked tumor mutation counts were those of expanded intratumoral alpha and beta TCRs.

Specimen: lung tumor tissue, collected at surgery. The source is a male donor with early-stage non-small cell lung cancer.

This clonotype was seen a few times. This beta chain turned up in a library designed for alpha chains; as an off-target read, its abundance says little. The gene calls are TRBV7-2 and TRBJ1-5; unclear D gene. Germline V CDR1 and CDR2: SGHTA, FQGNSA. V lost 3 bases to trimming and J lost 4 bases, with 4 bases between them. The CDR3 is 12 amino acids. The CDR3 nucleotides read TGTGCCAGCAGCTTGTATAATCAGCCCCAGCATTTT. It translates to CASSLYNQPQHF.

This clonotype was found many times. This beta chain is a stray read from a library made for alpha chains; its abundance is not meaningful. The chain couples TRBV10-3 to TRBJ2-1; D is undetermined. This CDR3 spans 14 amino acids. V lost 0 bases and J 6 bases, leaving 9 bases between the germline ends. Germline CDR1 is ENHRY and CDR2 is SYGVKD. The CDR3 spells CAISESQLGNEQFF. CDR3 nucleotides: TGTGCCATCAGTGAGTCCCAATTGGGCAATGAGCAGTTCTTC.

Concerning this clonotype: The size of this beta chain means little, since it is a stray read in a library made for alpha chains. The chain employs TRBV7-9 and TRBJ2-3, with D maybe TRBD1 (6 bases). Germline CDR1 SEHNR, CDR2 FQNEAQ (reference sequence). V was clipped by 3 bases and J by 6 bases, with 19 bases between them. The length of the CDR3 is 16 residues. CDR3 amino acids: CASSFDDRDTLDTQYF. CDR3 DNA sequence: TGTGCCAGCAGCTTTGATGACCGGGACACCCTGGATACGCAGTATTTT. Supplemented by reference TRBV7-9 and TRBJ2-3, the full variable domain reads DTGVSQNPRHKITKRGQNVTFRCDPISEHNRLYWYRQTLGQGPEFLTYFQNEAQLEKSRLLSDRFSAERPKGSFSTLEIQRTEQGDSAMYLCASSFDDRDTLDTQYFGPGTRLTVL.

There are many counts of this clonotype. The size of this beta chain means little, since it is a stray read in a library made for alpha chains. The V call is TRBV6-2 or TRBV6-3, the J call TRBJ1-1, with 8 bases matching TRBD1. Germline V gene data show CDR1 as MNHEY and CDR2 as SVGEGT. With V trimmed by 4 bases and J by 1 base, 8 bases remained unmatched. CDR3 size: 16 residues. The CDR3, as DNA: TGTGCCAGCAGTTTCACCGGGACAGGTGAGAACACTGAAGCTTTCTTT. As protein: CASSFTGTGENTEAFF.

This clonotype appeared many times. With the library built for alpha chains, this beta chain is off target and its frequency is not meaningful. The genes are TRBV20-1 and TRBJ1-1, with a weak D call TRBD1 (5 bases). The CDR3 runs to 13 residues. The germline CDR1 and CDR2 sequences are DFQATT and SNEGSKA (reference sequence). Deletions cut 6 bases from V and 3 bases from J, with 14 bases between. CDR3 nucleotide sequence: TGCAGTGCCCGGAGCAGGGATTACACTGAAGCTTTCTTT. Translated, it gives CSARSRDYTEAFF.

This clonotype was detected ten times or more. This beta chain turned up in a library designed for alpha chains; as an off-target read, its abundance says little. This chain links TRBV24-1 with TRBJ1-5; the D is unclear. The CDR3 loop spans 16 amino acids. With 5 bases removed from V and 5 bases from J, the gap between germline ends came to 18 bases. In germline, CDR1 is KGHDR, CDR2 SFDVKD. The CDR3 DNA follows: TGTGCCACCAGTGGAGACAATCGCGGACCGGATCAGCCCCAGCATTTT. It specifies CATSGDNRGPDQPQHF.

In its sample, this clonotype was seen a few times. Since the library was made to target alpha chains, this beta chain is a stray read and its abundance is not meaningful. CDR3 sequence (DNA): TGTGCCAGCAGTCTAGGGACTAGCGGGTTTGAGCAGTTCTTC. Amino acid sequence: CASSLGTSGFEQFF. The rearrangement joins TRBV14 to TRBJ2-1; 12 bases are a match to TRBD2. Trimming at V came to 6 bases and at J to 9 bases, leaving 6 bases not matched to a gene. Germline V gives CDR1 SGHDN, CDR2 FVKESK. CDR3 length: 14 amino acids.

This clonotype came up many times. This beta chain is a stray read from a library made for alpha chains; its abundance is not meaningful. This chain joins TRBV20-1 and TRBJ1-2, with a possible D match to TRBD1 (5 bases). From germline, CDR1 is DFQATT and CDR2 SNEGSKA (reference sequence). Trimming left V 5 bases short and J 5 bases short, with 15 bases between. The CDR3 covers 13 residues. CDR3 DNA: TGCAGTGCTCCGAGGGACGCACATTATGGCTACACCTTC. It yields the protein CSAPRDAHYGYTF.

This clonotype was seen at least ten times. This beta chain represents an off-target read in a library built for alpha chains; its size is of limited meaning. The chain uses TRBV6-6 and TRBJ1-3, with 11 bases aligning to TRBD1. The CDR3 has 18 amino acids. V lost 5 bases to trimming and J lost 1 base; unmatched junction nucleotides: 10. Germline CDR1 reads MNHNY; CDR2 reads SVGAGI (reference sequence). CDR3 in DNA: TGTGCCAGCAGTCCCGGGACAGGGGGTACCGTATCTGGAAACACCATATATTTT. This codes for CASSPGTGGTVSGNTIYF.

This clonotype was counted ten times or more. Because this beta chain is a stray read in a library intended to capture alpha chains, its abundance should not be given much weight. The chain links TRBV6-5 to TRBJ1-6, with 7 bases aligning to TRBD1. Germline V gene sequence: CDR1 MNHEY, CDR2 SVGAGI. This CDR3 is built from 15 residues. The J segment lost 10 bases and the V segment lost 5 bases, leaving 11 bases of the junction unmatched. The CDR3 region is CASSQTGTATSPLHF. The CDR3 DNA is TGTGCCAGCAGTCAGACTGGGACAGCAACATCACCCCTCCACTTT.

This clonotype was detected only a few times. This beta chain appears as a stray read in a library generated for alpha chains; its size is not informative. The chain uses TRBV3-1 and TRBJ2-5; TRBD2 agrees at 8 bases. Germline V gene data show CDR1 as LGHDT and CDR2 as YNNKEL (reference sequence). Unmatched junction bases numbered 7, after V lost 1 base and J lost 6 bases. The CDR3 totals 15 residues. For the CDR3, the DNA is TGTGCCAGCAGCCAAGCCGGGAGGGCCAGGAAGACCCAGTACTTC. Protein product: CASSQAGRARKTQYF.

This clonotype is labeled as medium-sized. This beta chain is an unintended read in a library built for alpha chains; its size means little. This rearrangement joins TRBV29-1 to TRBJ2-3; D remains unclear. CDR1 is SQVTM, CDR2 ANQGSEA, per germline. V was shortened by 5 bases and J by 2 bases, with 20 bases between the two germline ends. The CDR3 is 16 residues long. CDR3 sequence: CSVKGLEDSSTDTQYF. The CDR3 DNA reads as TGCAGCGTTAAGGGTCTTGAGGATAGCTCCACAGATACGCAGTATTTT.

This clonotype has a count of ten or more. With the library built for alpha chains, this beta chain is off target and its frequency is not meaningful. This chain joins TRBV14 and TRBJ2-7; no reliable D call. Germline-derived CDR1 and CDR2 are SGHDN and FVKESK. This CDR3 spans 13 amino acids. Trimming took off 0 bases at V and 9 bases at J, with 12 bases between the two ends. The CDR3, as DNA: TGTGCCAGCAGCCAAGATACCGATACGAGGCAGTACTTC. Translated, it gives CASSQDTDTRQYF.

In this sample, this clonotype turned up many times. In a library made to pick up alpha chains, this beta chain is a stray read with a size that means little. The chain is built from TRBV28 and TRBJ1-4; D unclear. The CDR3 runs 17 residues. Germline assignment: CDR1 MDHEN and CDR2 SYDVKM. Trimming took 5 bases from V and 7 from J, leaving 23 bases between them. The CDR3 coding sequence is TGTGCCAGCAGTAACGCCGAGGCCCAGCTTCGGGCTGAAAAACTGTTTTTT. It translates to CASSNAEAQLRAEKLFF. The whole variable domain, filled in from reference TRBV28 and TRBJ1-4, reads DVKVTQSSRYLVKRTGEKVFLECVQDMDHENMFWYRQDPGLGLRLIYFSYDVKMKEKGDIPEGYSVSREKKERFSLILESASTNQTSMYLCASSNAEAQLRAEKLFFGSGTQLSVL.

This clonotype was seen many times. The library was built for alpha chains, so this beta chain is an off-target read and its size means little. V is TRBV10-3 and J is TRBJ1-5; TRBD1 matches 10 bases. CDR1 and CDR2 (germline): ENHRY, SYGVKD. J lost 4 bases, V lost 2 bases, and 8 bases had no gene match. The CDR3 runs 17 residues. CDR3 residues: CAISEGDRGEGNQPQHF. CDR3 DNA: TGTGCCATCAGTGAGGGGGACAGGGGAGAGGGAAATCAGCCCCAGCATTTT.

This clonotype ranks as medium-sized. The library was prepared for alpha chains; this beta chain is a stray read, so its frequency means little. V usage is TRBV28 and J usage is TRBJ2-7, with a weak D call TRBD1 (5 bases). Per germline, CDR1 MDHEN and CDR2 SYDVKM. This CDR3 is built from 14 residues. V dropped 1 base and J dropped 2 bases, with 9 bases sitting between them. Written as DNA, the CDR3 is TGTGCCAGCAGTTTATCCAGGGTACCCTACGAGCAGTACTTC. Protein: CASSLSRVPYEQYF.

Note on this clonotype: Within a library made for alpha chains, this beta chain is off target, and its count is uninformative. The CDR3, as DNA: TGTGCCAGCATGTCGACTTACGAGCAGTACTTC. Amino acid sequence: CASMSTYEQYF. The V gene is TRBV6-1, the J gene TRBJ2-7; D not resolved. V gave up 7 bases and J gave up 4 bases, with 8 bases separating them. This CDR3 is built from 11 residues. The germline V gene has CDR1 MNHNS and CDR2 SASEGT.

This clonotype was observed at least ten times. The library was prepared for alpha chains; this beta chain is a stray read, so its frequency means little. The genes are TRBV3-1 and TRBJ2-7, with 9 nucleotides matching TRBD2. The germline gives CDR1 LGHDT, CDR2 YNNKEL (reference sequence). J gave up 7 bases and V 0 bases, and 10 bases lay outside the gene matches. The CDR3 is 16 residues long. The CDR3 nucleotides are TGTGCCAGCAGCCAAGATGCCCTAGCGGGAATGGGTGAGCAGTACTTC. Translation: CASSQDALAGMGEQYF.

This clonotype has ten or more counts. Since it is a stray read in a library aimed at alpha chains, this beta chain has a size that is not meaningful. This chain uses TRBV2 with TRBJ1-2, with 7 bases lining up with TRBD1. The CDR3 is 18 residues long. The J segment lost 3 bases and the V segment lost 4 bases, leaving 17 bases of the junction unmatched. Germline lookup yields CDR1 SNHLY and CDR2 FYNNEI. Written as DNA, the CDR3 is TGTGCCAGCAGTGTATCCCGAGACAGGGACGATGAGGACTATGGCTACACCTTC. Residues: CASSVSRDRDDEDYGYTF.

This clonotype ranks as medium-sized. Because the library targeted alpha chains, this beta chain is an off-target read whose size means little. The V call is TRBV25-1, the J call TRBJ2-3, with 8 bases matching TRBD1. In germline, CDR1 is MGHDK, CDR2 SYGVNS. V lost 2 bases to trimming and J lost 2 bases; unmatched junction nucleotides: 9. There are 17 residues in the CDR3. The chain's CDR3 is CASSEPRTGYNTDTQYF. The DNA for the CDR3 is TGTGCCAGCAGTGAACCCCGGACAGGGTATAACACAGATACGCAGTATTTT. The full variable domain, with the rest looked up from reference TRBV25-1 and TRBJ2-3, is EADIYQTPRYLVIGTGKKITLECSQTMGHDKMYWYQQDPGMELHLIHYSYGVNSTEKGDLSSESTVSRIRTEHFPLTLESARPSHTSQYLCASSEPRTGYNTDTQYFGPGTRLTVL.

This clonotype was observed at least ten times. For a library built for alpha chains, this beta chain is a stray read; little rests on its size. The chain combines TRBV20-1 with TRBJ1-4; D call uncertain. Germline CDR1 is DFQATT and CDR2 is SNEGSKA (reference sequence). The CDR3 length is 13 residues. The V end was cut by 7 bases, the J end by 3 bases, with 12 bases between. The CDR3: CSVSSTANEKLFF. The CDR3 DNA follows: TGCAGTGTTAGCTCCACGGCTAATGAAAAACTGTTTTTT.

Within the sample, this clonotype is medium-sized. Since it is a stray read in a library aimed at alpha chains, this beta chain has a size that is not meaningful. The chain combines TRBV2 with TRBJ1-2, with D unclear. CDR3 length: 13 amino acids. Germline V gives CDR1 SNHLY, CDR2 FYNNEI. V was pared by 0 bases and J by 9 bases, with 11 bases between. CDR3 nucleotide sequence: TGTGCCAGCAGTGAAGCGCCAACAGCGAGCTACACCTTC. It is translated as CASSEAPTASYTF.

This clonotype was detected many times. With the library built for alpha chains, this beta chain is off target and its frequency is not meaningful. The chain links TRBV24-1 to TRBJ2-5; D is possibly TRBD1 (5 bases). The CDR3 is 15 residues long. Trimming shortened V by 4 bases and J by 1 base, and 12 bases separated the two germline ends. CDR1 is KGHDR, CDR2 SFDVKD, per germline. The CDR3: CATSDPTTGQETQYF. The CDR3 DNA sequence: TGTGCCACCAGTGACCCCACCACAGGCCAAGAGACCCAGTACTTC.

This clonotype was observed at least ten times. This beta chain is an unintended read in a library built for alpha chains; its size means little. V usage is TRBV7-6 and J usage is TRBJ1-5; D remains unclear. In germline, CDR1 is SGHVS, CDR2 FNYEAQ. The CDR3 is made up of 14 amino acids. The V end was cut by 1 base, the J end by 3 bases, with 7 bases between. CDR3 in amino acids: CASSLVGINQPQHF. CDR3 DNA: TGTGCCAGCAGCTTAGTCGGGATCAATCAGCCCCAGCATTTT. The whole variable domain, filled in from reference TRBV7-6 and TRBJ1-5, reads GAGVSQSPRYKVTKRGQDVALRCDPISGHVSLYWYRQALGQGPEFLTYFNYEAQQDKSGLPNDRFSAERPEGSISTLTIQRTEQRDSAMYRCASSLVGINQPQHFGDGTRLSIL.